This TCR beta chain was observed in a study of CXCR3-negative and CXCR3-positive naive CD8 T cells. Findings of the study overall: CXCR3-expressing naive cells carried TRB CDR3s more hydrophobic than those of CXCR3-negative naive cells.

In preparing the TRB cDNA libraries, 5' RACE with UMI labels was used. TCRdb re-called the 5' RACE reads and catalogs CDR3 proteins one per entry, DNA excluded. The listing contains under 60,000 distinct CDR3 sequences. As concerns this clonotype: No antigen is known for it.

This CDR3 contains 15 residues. A CD45RO-CCR7+CD27+CD95- phenotype identified naive CD8+ T cells. The chain uses TRBV12-3 or TRBV12-4 and TRBJ2-7; TCRdb calls TRBD1, which cannot be checked without DNA. This TCR derives from a human donor in good health. Some clones in this sample may be carry-over from other donors' samples. What was sequenced was naive CXCR3+ CD8+ T cells from blood. Subset specified: CD45RO-CCR7+CD27+CD95- naive CD8+ T cells expressing CXCR3 (TNR3+). The CDR3 reads CASTFSGTGSYEQYF.